The 7 T cell receptor beta chains in this list originate from one sample, sequenced in a study of CD8+ T cells in alopecia areata. In each case, RNA was isolated and then reverse transcribed into cDNA as the sequencing template. Profiled with immunoSEQ multiplex PCR; TCRdb holds only in-frame clones, not every one. The sample has about 150,000 clones, about 89% seen once. Sample: CD8+ T cells sorted from blood, taken at week 0. These receptors were collected from a human donor with alopecia areata.

This clone was counted only a few times. The chain couples TRBV11-2 to TRBJ2-3, with 9 bases identical to TRBD1. The CDR3 loop spans 16 amino acids. From germline, CDR1 is SGHAT and CDR2 FQNNGV. The V segment lost 2 bases and the J segment 4 bases; nucleotides outside the gene matches: 7. CDR3 sequence: CASSLNRDREADTQYF. The CDR3 DNA reads TGTGCCAGCAGCTTAAATCGGGACAGGGAGGCAGATACGCAGTATTTT.

The V and J genes are TRBV7-2 and TRBJ2-7, with TRBD2 matching over 12 bases. After removal of 0 bases from V and 0 bases from J, the junction contained 3 bases not matched to a gene. Germline CDR1 and CDR2: SGHTA and FQGNSA. The CDR3 sequence is 17 residues long. CDR3 nucleotide sequence: TGTGCCAGCAGCTTAGCAGCGGGACTAGCGGGCTCCTACGAGCAGTACTTC. This codes for CASSLAAGLAGSYEQYF.

The CDR3: CAWSYTGRSSEKLFF. Written as DNA, the CDR3 is TGTGCCTGGAGCTATACCGGCCGGTCGTCTGAAAAACTGTTTTTT. The chain links TRBV30 to TRBJ1-4; no firm D call. Germline CDR1 and CDR2: GTSNPN and SVGIG (reference sequence). CDR3 length equals 15 residues. Trimming removed 3 bases from V and 7 bases from J, with 18 bases in between.

The V gene is TRBV6-1, the J gene TRBJ2-1; no firm D call. The V end lost 3 bases, the J end lost 5 bases, and 5 bases lay between the germline ends. CDR3 size: 12 residues. The germline CDR1 and CDR2 sequences are MNHNS and SASEGT. This CDR3 is CASSEENNEQFF. The CDR3 DNA reads as TGTGCCAGCAGTGAGGAAAACAATGAGCAGTTCTTC.

The CDR3 DNA follows: TGTGCCAGCAGTAGGACAGGGCGGGATCAGCCCCAGCATTTT. It yields the protein CASSRTGRDQPQHF. V usage is TRBV27 and J usage is TRBJ1-5; 8 bases align to TRBD1. Germline V gives CDR1 MNHEY, CDR2 SMNVEV (reference sequence). The CDR3 is 14 amino acids. With V trimmed by 5 bases and J by 5 bases, 5 bases remained unmatched.

The chain has TRBV9 and TRBJ2-2; TRBD2 matches 8 bases. CDR3 length: 14 residues. In germline, CDR1 is SGDLS, CDR2 YYNGEE. The V gene end was trimmed by 3 bases and the J gene end by 7 bases; junction bases not matched to a gene: 5. As DNA, the CDR3 is TGTGCCAGCAGCGCCACTAGCGGAGTCGGGGAGCTGTTTTTT. Protein product: CASSATSGVGELFF.

V gene TRBV6-5 combines with J gene TRBJ2-7; TRBD1 aligns across 8 bases. CDR3 length: 15 residues. The J segment lost 4 bases and the V segment lost 5 bases, leaving 10 bases of the junction unmatched. Germline CDR1 reads MNHEY; CDR2 reads SVGAGI. The CDR3 bases are TGTGCCAGCAGTCCCCTGGGGACAGGCAAATACGAGCAGTACTTC. Translation: CASSPLGTGKYEQYF.